This is a list of T cell receptor beta chains from one sample in a study of T cell responses to AZD1222 COVID-19 vaccine. Clones were sequenced by immunoSEQ multiplex PCR, and TCRdb holds only the in-frame ones, with some missing. Among approximately 150,000 clones listed, around nine tenths were seen once. Material: peripheral blood, obtained 28 days after the second AZD1222 dose. The receptors shown here come from an adult who received the AZD1222 COVID-19 vaccine. Each CDR3 is given with its conserved first and last residue. The D gene is left open where the match is weak. Some rows have no size entry. The others give once, few or many, or a class for an expanded clone.

abundance: -
j_gene: TRBJ1-1
v_gene: TRBV9
d_gene: TRBD1
CDR3nt: TGTGCCAGCAGCTCGACAGGGTACGGTTACACTGAAGCTTTCTTT
CDR3aa: CASSSTGYGYTEAFF

abundance: -
j_gene: TRBJ2-3
v_gene: TRBV6-5
d_gene: -
CDR3nt: TGTGCCAGCAGCTCTCGGCCCGATAAGCAGTATTTT
CDR3aa: CASSSRPDKQYF

abundance: -
j_gene: TRBJ1-5
v_gene: TRBV4-1
d_gene: -
CDR3nt: TGCGCCAGCAGCCAAGGAGGGGCCGGCAATCAGCCCCAGCATTTT
CDR3aa: CASSQGGAGNQPQHF

abundance: few
j_gene: TRBJ1-1
v_gene: TRBV27
d_gene: -
CDR3nt: TGTGCCAGCAGTTTAGAGGGGCGGGGAGGTGGTGAAGCTTTCTTT
CDR3aa: CASSLEGRGGGEAFF

abundance: -
j_gene: TRBJ1-1
v_gene: TRBV12-3/TRBV12-4
d_gene: -
CDR3nt: TGTGCCAGCAGTCCTATGAACACTGAAGCTTTCTTT
CDR3aa: CASSPMNTEAFF

abundance: -
j_gene: TRBJ1-2
v_gene: TRBV19
d_gene: -
CDR3nt: TGTGCCAGTAGTATCTCCCTTTCCTCCGTTGTGAGCTACACCTTC
CDR3aa: CASSISLSSVVSYTF

abundance: -
j_gene: TRBJ2-7
v_gene: TRBV18
d_gene: TRBD2
CDR3nt: TGTGCCAGCTCAGCACAACAACTAGCGGGAATGAACGAGCAGTACTTC
CDR3aa: CASSAQQLAGMNEQYF

abundance: -
j_gene: TRBJ2-3
v_gene: TRBV3-1/TRBV3-2
d_gene: TRBD2
CDR3nt: TGTGCCAGCAGCCCCGGGCTAGGACTAGTCTCTCCAGATACGCAGTATTTT
CDR3aa: CASSPGLGLVSPDTQYF

abundance: -
j_gene: TRBJ2-1
v_gene: TRBV20-1
d_gene: -
CDR3nt: TGCAGTGCTAGAGTCAATGAGCAGTTCTTC
CDR3aa: CSARVNEQFF

abundance: -
j_gene: TRBJ1-1
v_gene: TRBV6-6
d_gene: TRBD1
CDR3nt: TGTGCCATCCAACAGGGGGGGACTGAAGCTTTCTTT
CDR3aa: CAIQQGGTEAFF

abundance: once
j_gene: TRBJ1-5
v_gene: TRBV15
d_gene: -
CDR3nt: TGTGCCACCAGCAGAGTGGGGGCGAGCAATCAGCCCCAGCATTTT
CDR3aa: CATSRVGASNQPQHF

abundance: -
j_gene: TRBJ1-3
v_gene: TRBV19
d_gene: -
CDR3nt: TGTGCCAGTAGTATTGACAGGTTTTCATTCTCTGGAAACACCATATATTTT
CDR3aa: CASSIDRFSFSGNTIYF

abundance: -
j_gene: TRBJ1-2
v_gene: TRBV19
d_gene: -
CDR3nt: TGTGCCAGTAGCCTCTCTTGGGGGGCTCGGGGCTACACCTTC
CDR3aa: CASSLSWGARGYTF

abundance: -
j_gene: TRBJ1-4
v_gene: TRBV5-1
d_gene: -
CDR3nt: TGCGCCAGCAGCCCGTCCCCCGTAACAACTAATGAAAAACTGTTTTTT
CDR3aa: CASSPSPVTTNEKLFF

abundance: -
j_gene: TRBJ2-3
v_gene: TRBV15
d_gene: -
CDR3nt: TGTGCCACCAGCAGAGAGGGGGGATGGACTGGCGAGGATACGCAGTATTTT
CDR3aa: CATSREGGWTGEDTQYF

abundance: -
j_gene: TRBJ1-2
v_gene: TRBV14
d_gene: TRBD1
CDR3nt: TGTGCCTGCGGGGACAGCGGCTATGGCTACACCTTC
CDR3aa: CACGDSGYGYTF

abundance: -
j_gene: TRBJ1-5
v_gene: TRBV19
d_gene: TRBD1
CDR3nt: TGTGCCAGTAGTCCCGACAGGGTCGACAATCAGCCCCAGCATTTT
CDR3aa: CASSPDRVDNQPQHF

abundance: -
j_gene: TRBJ1-1
v_gene: TRBV7-6
d_gene: -
CDR3nt: TGTGCCAGCAGCTTAGTATCGGCAGCTGAAGCTTTCTTT
CDR3aa: CASSLVSAAEAFF

abundance: once
j_gene: TRBJ2-6
v_gene: TRBV19
d_gene: -
CDR3nt: TGTGCCAGTAGTATACTAACAGCCTACTCTGGGGCCAACGTCCTGACTTTC
CDR3aa: CASSILTAYSGANVLTF

abundance: -
j_gene: TRBJ1-2
v_gene: TRBV7-8
d_gene: -
CDR3nt: TGTGCCAGCAGCTCCCGACAGGCTCCTAGAGGCTACACCTTC
CDR3aa: CASSSRQAPRGYTF

abundance: -
j_gene: TRBJ2-1
v_gene: TRBV7-6
d_gene: -
CDR3nt: TGTGCCAGCAGCTTAGTAGTCCCCCCTGGAGGTAATGAGCAGTTCTTC
CDR3aa: CASSLVVPPGGNEQFF

abundance: -
j_gene: TRBJ2-7
v_gene: TRBV28
d_gene: -
CDR3nt: TGTGCCAGCAGTTCCGGGGGCTCTAGGGACGAGCAGTACTTC
CDR3aa: CASSSGGSRDEQYF

abundance: -
j_gene: TRBJ2-3
v_gene: TRBV29-1
d_gene: TRBD2
CDR3nt: TGCAGCGTATCGCGGGAGCAGCCTACGCAGTATTTT
CDR3aa: CSVSREQPTQYF

abundance: -
j_gene: TRBJ2-7
v_gene: TRBV10-3
d_gene: -
CDR3nt: TGTGCCATCAGTGAGGGTAATGGCGACGAGCAGTACTTC
CDR3aa: CAISEGNGDEQYF

abundance: -
j_gene: TRBJ1-1
v_gene: TRBV2
d_gene: -
CDR3nt: TGTGCCAGCAGTGGAGAGGGAGGCACTGAAGCTTTCTTT
CDR3aa: CASSGEGGTEAFF

abundance: -
j_gene: TRBJ1-1
v_gene: TRBV9
d_gene: -
CDR3nt: TGTGCCAGCAGCGTAGTCCAGGGTGAAGCTTTCTTT
CDR3aa: CASSVVQGEAFF

abundance: few
j_gene: TRBJ1-6
v_gene: TRBV18
d_gene: TRBD1
CDR3nt: TGTGCCAGCTCACCACCGACAGGGGAAAATTCACCCCTCCACTTT
CDR3aa: CASSPPTGENSPLHF

abundance: -
j_gene: TRBJ1-2
v_gene: TRBV30
d_gene: -
CDR3nt: TGTGCCTGGAGTCTCGGGTACACCGGGGGCTACACCTTC
CDR3aa: CAWSLGYTGGYTF

abundance: -
j_gene: TRBJ1-1
v_gene: TRBV28
d_gene: TRBD1
CDR3nt: TGTGCCAGCACTGGTAGGACAGGGGATACTGAAGCTTTCTTT
CDR3aa: CASTGRTGDTEAFF

abundance: -
j_gene: TRBJ2-1
v_gene: TRBV15
d_gene: -
CDR3nt: TGTGCCACCAGCAGAGAAAGGGTTCGTGAGCAGTTCTTC
CDR3aa: CATSRERVREQFF

abundance: -
j_gene: TRBJ1-3
v_gene: TRBV7-8
d_gene: -
CDR3nt: TGTGCCAGCAGCTCGATGGACAGATTCGGAACCTCTGGAAACACCATATATTTT
CDR3aa: CASSSMDRFGTSGNTIYF

abundance: -
j_gene: TRBJ1-2
v_gene: TRBV11-3
d_gene: -
CDR3nt: TGTGCCAGCAGCCAACTCAACCTGCGGGACGTTAACTATGGCTACACCTTC
CDR3aa: CASSQLNLRDVNYGYTF

abundance: few
j_gene: TRBJ2-7
v_gene: TRBV7-9
d_gene: -
CDR3nt: TGTGCCAGCAGCTCCACGGGCAGAGGTTTCTCCTACGAGCAGTACTTC
CDR3aa: CASSSTGRGFSYEQYF

abundance: -
j_gene: TRBJ2-7
v_gene: TRBV5-1
d_gene: TRBD2
CDR3nt: TGCGCCAGCAGCCCCGGGACTAGCGGAACCTACGAGCAGTACTTC
CDR3aa: CASSPGTSGTYEQYF

abundance: -
j_gene: TRBJ2-2
v_gene: TRBV6-5
d_gene: -
CDR3nt: TGTGCCAGCAGTTACTCAGCCGGGGAGCTGTTTTTT
CDR3aa: CASSYSAGELFF

abundance: -
j_gene: TRBJ2-7
v_gene: TRBV28
d_gene: TRBD1
CDR3nt: TGTGCCAGCAGTTTATATGGGACAGGGGCCTACGAGCAGTACTTC
CDR3aa: CASSLYGTGAYEQYF

abundance: -
j_gene: TRBJ2-5
v_gene: TRBV10-3
d_gene: TRBD2
CDR3nt: TGTGCCATCAGTGACCATAGCGGGAGCCAAATCCAAGAGACCCAGTACTTC
CDR3aa: CAISDHSGSQIQETQYF

abundance: -
j_gene: TRBJ2-7
v_gene: TRBV6-5
d_gene: -
CDR3nt: TGTGCCAGCAGTTACTCCGGGACTTGGGTTGGGTACGAGCAGTACTTC
CDR3aa: CASSYSGTWVGYEQYF

abundance: -
j_gene: TRBJ1-1
v_gene: TRBV18
d_gene: TRBD1
CDR3nt: TGTGCCAGCTCAGCGCAGGACAGGAGGAACACTGAAGCTTTCTTT
CDR3aa: CASSAQDRRNTEAFF

abundance: -
j_gene: TRBJ1-2
v_gene: TRBV19
d_gene: TRBD1
CDR3nt: TGTGCCAGTAGCAGACAGGGAAACGGCTATGGCTACACCTTC
CDR3aa: CASSRQGNGYGYTF